One sample yielded the 15 T cell receptor beta chains listed below, sequenced in a study of OX40 agonist ivuxolimab in advanced cancers. Clones were read by immunoSEQ multiplex PCR, and TCRdb kept only the in-frame ones, dropping some. The sample lists about 53,000 clones; about 88% were seen once. The source material was CD4+ or CD8+ T cells sorted from blood, sampled in a trial of the OX40 agonist ivuxolimab. These receptors all stem from an adult with an advanced solid tumor such as melanoma, head and neck, liver or kidney cancer.

This chain joins TRBV2 and TRBJ1-5, with a possible D match to TRBD1 (5 bases). In germline, CDR1 is SNHLY, CDR2 FYNNEI. The CDR3 sequence is 13 residues long. V gave up 3 bases and J gave up 9 bases, with 12 bases separating them. The CDR3 DNA follows: TGTGCCAGCAGTGACGAGGGGAATAGGCCCCAGCATTTT. It codes for CASSDEGNRPQHF. The complete variable domain, with remaining parts taken from reference TRBV2 and TRBJ1-5, reads EPEVTQTPSHQVTQMGQEVILRCVPISNHLYFYWYRQILGQKVEFLVSFYNNEISEKSEIFDDQFSVERPDGSNFTLKIRSTKLEDSAMYFCASSDEGNRPQHFGDGTRLSIL.

This chain connects TRBV11-2 to TRBJ1-6; possible D gene TRBD1, 6 bases. Germline V gene lookup returns CDR1 SGHAT and CDR2 FQNNGV. The CDR3 has 14 residues. Trimming pared 6 bases from V and 9 bases from J, leaving 15 bases between. The CDR3 nucleotides read TGTGCCAGCAGGCAGCAGGGGAGTAGTTCACCCCTCCACTTT. Its translation: CASRQQGSSSPLHF.

The V call is TRBV27, the J call TRBJ2-5; maybe TRBD2 (6 bases). Between the trimmed V and J ends, which lost 5 bases and 4 bases, there was a span of 11 bases. From germline, CDR1 is MNHEY and CDR2 SMNVEV (reference sequence). The CDR3 covers 13 residues. In nucleotides, the CDR3 is TGTGCCAGCAGTCCCGGGAGAGGAGAGACCCAGTACTTC. Its protein is CASSPGRGETQYF.

The CDR3 loop is CASKAGGANTGELFF. DNA for the CDR3: TGTGCCAGCAAGGCGGGAGGGGCGAACACCGGGGAGCTGTTTTTT. This chain uses TRBV28 with TRBJ2-2; 9 nucleotides agree with TRBD2. The CDR3 is made up of 15 amino acids. Germline loops: CDR1 MDHEN, CDR2 SYDVKM. Trimming cost V 7 bases and J 0 bases; bases outside gene matches: 3.

V gene TRBV7-8 combines with J gene TRBJ1-1; 7 bases match TRBD1. Germline CDR1 reads SGHVS; CDR2 reads FQNEAQ. V gave up 0 bases and J gave up 4 bases; unmatched junction bases: 2. The CDR3 contains 14 residues. DNA of the CDR3: TGTGCCAGCAGCTTAGCTACAGGGGTCACTGAAGCTTTCTTT. This gives the protein CASSLATGVTEAFF.

The V and J genes are TRBV5-4 and TRBJ2-1; 8 positions match TRBD2. Germline CDR1 and CDR2: SGHNT and YYREEE (reference sequence). Germline trimming cut 6 bases from V and 4 bases from J; bases unmatched to any gene: 12. This CDR3 spans 16 amino acids. This chain's CDR3 is CASKLGLAAIYNEQFF. The CDR3 DNA reads as TGTGCCAGCAAATTAGGACTAGCCGCGATTTACAATGAGCAGTTCTTC.

This clone was seen only once. The V gene is TRBV18, the J gene TRBJ1-2, with 7 bases that match TRBD1. The CDR3 sequence is 15 residues long. Unmatched junction bases numbered 2, after V lost 1 base and J lost 0 bases. Looked up from germline, CDR1 is KGHSH and CDR2 is LQKENI. This chain's CDR3 is CASSPRQGANYGYTF. CDR3 nucleotides: TGTGCCAGCTCACCACGACAGGGAGCTAACTATGGCTACACCTTC.

A single count supports this clone. This chain links TRBV2 with TRBJ1-5; no reliable D call. Germline V CDR1 and CDR2: SNHLY, FYNNEI. V shed 6 bases and J shed 5 bases, with 11 bases lying between them. The CDR3 covers 13 residues. The CDR3, as DNA: TGTGCCAGCAGCCATCCCAACGATCAGCCCCAGCATTTT. Residues: CASSHPNDQPQHF.

This rearrangement joins TRBV6-5 to TRBJ1-1; 8 bases line up with TRBD1. After removal of 2 bases from V and 3 bases from J, the junction contained 5 bases not matched to a gene. Germline V gives CDR1 MNHEY, CDR2 SVGAGI. This CDR3 spans 15 amino acids. The CDR3 here is CASSYLQGADTEAFF. CDR3 coding DNA: TGTGCCAGCAGTTACCTGCAGGGGGCGGACACTGAAGCTTTCTTT.

V is TRBV6-5 and J is TRBJ1-6; tentative D call: TRBD1 (5 bases). V dropped 7 bases and J dropped 6 bases, with 10 bases sitting between them. The length of the CDR3 is 13 residues. Looked up from germline, CDR1 is MNHEY and CDR2 is SVGAGI. CDR3 DNA sequence: TGTGCCAGCAACAGAGGGACTAATTCACCCCTCCACTTT. Its protein product is CASNRGTNSPLHF.

The chain carries TRBV18 and TRBJ2-1; TRBD1 aligns across 7 bases. CDR1 and CDR2 (germline): KGHSH, LQKENI. The V segment lost 5 bases and the J segment 1 base; nucleotides outside the gene matches: 5. The CDR3 extends over 15 amino acids. CDR3 coding DNA: TGTGCCAGCTCAGAGGGGGCGCAGTCCTACAATGAGCAGTTCTTC. This gives the protein CASSEGAQSYNEQFF.

The genes are TRBV5-1 and TRBJ1-1; D possibly corresponds to TRBD1 (5 bases). The CDR3 totals 14 residues. The germline V and J ends were trimmed by 7 bases and 5 bases, with 18 bases remaining between them. The germline V gene encodes CDR1 SGHRS and CDR2 YFSETQ. The CDR3 nucleotides read TGCGCCAGCGGCTCCGACCCATCAGGGACTGAAGCTTTCTTT. The encoded protein is CASGSDPSGTEAFF.

The chain's CDR3 is CASSLDSGQPQHF. The CDR3 DNA reads TGTGCCAGCAGCTTAGACAGTGGGCAGCCCCAGCATTTT. The chain recombines TRBV7-6 with TRBJ1-5; D not certain. Trimming removed 1 base at V and 7 bases at J, with 8 bases between. The V gene's germline CDR1 is SGHVS and CDR2 FNYEAQ. The CDR3 runs to 13 residues.

The gene calls are TRBV5-1 and TRBJ2-1, with TRBD2 matching 14 bases. Germline V gene data show CDR1 as SGHRS and CDR2 as YFSETQ. V dropped 0 bases and J dropped 9; count of bases not matched to a gene: 2. CDR3 size: 15 residues. CDR3 protein: CASSLGLAGGSEQFF. The CDR3 DNA follows: TGCGCCAGCAGCTTGGGACTAGCGGGGGGGAGTGAGCAGTTCTTC.

This clone was recorded a few times. The junction departs from germline at one end; a sequencing error may be responsible. The J gene is TRBJ2-1, the V gene TRBV7-7, with D maybe TRBD1 (5 bases). Germline-derived CDR1 and CDR2 are SSHAT and FNYEAQ (reference sequence). CDR3 size: 15 residues. CDR3 amino acids: CASSPQNQGSNEQFF. The CDR3 DNA is TGTGCTAGCAGTCCACAAAATCAGGGATCCAATGAGCAGTTCTTC.